This TCR beta chain was sequenced for a study of CD8+ T cells in alopecia areata. Study observations and caveats: Mice gave a clearer picture of TCR sharing than patients did, possibly for HLA-related reasons. Across lesional scalp, and particularly alopecia totalis/universalis, clonality surpassed that of normal scalp.

A note on this clone: Antigen specificity is unknown.

Sequencing used cDNA as its template, made by extracting RNA and reverse transcribing it. Some clones are missing from TCRdb's copy, which holds only in-frame ones; the method was immunoSEQ multiplex PCR. The sample records 120,000 to 150,000 clones, roughly 80% being singletons. Treatment specified: oral pan-JAK inhibitor, 5-10 mg twice daily. This CDR3 has 14 amino acids. Between the trimmed V and J ends, which lost 3 bases and 4 bases, there was a span of 12 bases. CDR1 and CDR2 from the germline V gene are MNHEY and SMNVEV (reference sequence). The rearrangement links TRBV27 to TRBJ2-5; no clear D gene. Sequencing was performed on CD8+ T cells sorted from blood, taken at week 4, from a patient treated with tofacitinib. The receptor was derived from a human donor with alopecia areata. The CDR3 nucleotides are TGTGCCAGCAGTTTGGCTCAGGTGGGAGAGACCCAGTACTTC. Protein product: CASSLAQVGETQYF.